The 2 T cell receptor beta chains reported below all come from one sample, sequenced in a study of response to subunit inactivated influenza vaccine (dated 2018 in TCRdb). The library was generated by RT-PCR. The listed sequencing device is Illumina HiSeq 2500. TCRdb reworked the public reads: Q25 trimming with fastp, MiXCR clone assembly, productive beta chains retained. For every CDR3 protein sequence, its rows merge into one entry that carries the most common genes and DNA. The sample includes under 200,000 distinct CDR3 sequences, with about 10% observed a single time. The ten largest account for roughly a third of the sample. This material consisted of CD8+ T cells sorted from PBMCs, taken roughly 24 months after vaccination. All receptors come from a man aged 45 to 75 who received an inactivated influenza vaccine. Donor details come from another sample of the same person, matched by shared clones.

This clonotype came up a few times. The chain combines TRBV15 with TRBJ2-1, with 13 bases identical to TRBD2. J gave up 8 bases and V 5 bases, and 9 bases lay outside the gene matches. Germline V gene sequence: CDR1 LNHNV, CDR2 YYDKDF (reference sequence). The CDR3 totals 16 residues. The CDR3 DNA reads TGTGCCACCAGCGAAGCCGGGACTAGCGGGATTTATGAGCAGTTCTTC. This translates into CATSEAGTSGIYEQFF.

The rearrangement joins TRBV4-3 to TRBJ2-1, with 8 positions matching TRBD2. The ends lost 1 base at V and 8 bases at J; junction bases unmatched: 7. Per the germline V gene, CDR1 is LGHNA and CDR2 is YSLEER. The CDR3 spans 15 residues. CDR3 DNA sequence: TGCGCCAGCAGCCAAGGTCCGGCGGGGGGCGATGAGCAGTTCTTC. Its protein product is CASSQGPAGGDEQFF.